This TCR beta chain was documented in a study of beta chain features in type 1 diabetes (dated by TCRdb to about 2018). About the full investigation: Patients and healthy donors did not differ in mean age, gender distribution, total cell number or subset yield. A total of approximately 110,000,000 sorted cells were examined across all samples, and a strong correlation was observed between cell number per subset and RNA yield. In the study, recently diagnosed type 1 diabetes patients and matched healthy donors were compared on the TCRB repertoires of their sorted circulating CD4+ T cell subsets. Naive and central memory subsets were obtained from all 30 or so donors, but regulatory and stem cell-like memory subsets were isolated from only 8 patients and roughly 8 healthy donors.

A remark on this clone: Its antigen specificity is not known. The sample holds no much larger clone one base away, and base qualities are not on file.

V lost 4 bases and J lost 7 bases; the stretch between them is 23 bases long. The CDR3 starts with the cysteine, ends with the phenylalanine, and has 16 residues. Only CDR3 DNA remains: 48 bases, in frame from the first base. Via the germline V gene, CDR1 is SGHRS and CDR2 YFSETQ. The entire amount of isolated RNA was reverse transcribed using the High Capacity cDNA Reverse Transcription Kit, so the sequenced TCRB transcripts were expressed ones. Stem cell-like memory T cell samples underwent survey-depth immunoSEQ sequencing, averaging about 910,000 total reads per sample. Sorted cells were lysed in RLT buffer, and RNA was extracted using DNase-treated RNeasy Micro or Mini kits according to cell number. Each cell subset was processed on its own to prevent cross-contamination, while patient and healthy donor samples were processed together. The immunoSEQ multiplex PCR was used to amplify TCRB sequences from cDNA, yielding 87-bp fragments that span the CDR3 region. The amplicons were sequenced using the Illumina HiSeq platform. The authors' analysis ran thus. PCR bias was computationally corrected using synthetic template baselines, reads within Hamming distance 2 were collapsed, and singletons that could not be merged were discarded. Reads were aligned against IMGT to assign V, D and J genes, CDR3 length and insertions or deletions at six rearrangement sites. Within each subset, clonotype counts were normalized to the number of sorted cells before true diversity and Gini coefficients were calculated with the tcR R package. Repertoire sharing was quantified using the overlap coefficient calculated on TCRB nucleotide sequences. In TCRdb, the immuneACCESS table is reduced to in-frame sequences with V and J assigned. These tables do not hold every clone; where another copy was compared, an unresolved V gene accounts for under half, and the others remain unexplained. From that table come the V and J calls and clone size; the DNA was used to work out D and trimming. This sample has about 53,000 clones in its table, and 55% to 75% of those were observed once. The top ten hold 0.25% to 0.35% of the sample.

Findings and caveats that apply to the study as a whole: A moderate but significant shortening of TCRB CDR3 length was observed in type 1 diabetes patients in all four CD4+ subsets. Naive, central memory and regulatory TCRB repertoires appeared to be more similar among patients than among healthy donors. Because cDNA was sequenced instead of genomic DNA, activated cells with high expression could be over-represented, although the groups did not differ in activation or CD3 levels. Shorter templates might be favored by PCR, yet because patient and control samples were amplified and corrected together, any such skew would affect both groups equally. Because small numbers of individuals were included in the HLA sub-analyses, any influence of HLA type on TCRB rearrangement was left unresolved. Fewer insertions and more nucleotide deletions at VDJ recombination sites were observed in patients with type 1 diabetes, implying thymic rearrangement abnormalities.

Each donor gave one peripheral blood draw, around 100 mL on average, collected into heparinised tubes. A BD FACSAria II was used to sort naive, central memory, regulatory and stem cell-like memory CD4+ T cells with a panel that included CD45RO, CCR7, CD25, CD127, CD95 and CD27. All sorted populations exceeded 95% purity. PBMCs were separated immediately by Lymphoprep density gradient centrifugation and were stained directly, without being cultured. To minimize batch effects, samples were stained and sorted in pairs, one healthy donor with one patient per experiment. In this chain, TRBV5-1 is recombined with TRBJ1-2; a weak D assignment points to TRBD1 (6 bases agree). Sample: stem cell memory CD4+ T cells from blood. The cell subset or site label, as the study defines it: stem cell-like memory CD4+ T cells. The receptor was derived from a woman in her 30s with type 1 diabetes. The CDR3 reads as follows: CASSPKTGYVPGGYTF. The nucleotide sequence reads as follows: TGCGCCAGCAGCCCTAAAACAGGGTACGTACCGGGTGGCTACACCTTC.